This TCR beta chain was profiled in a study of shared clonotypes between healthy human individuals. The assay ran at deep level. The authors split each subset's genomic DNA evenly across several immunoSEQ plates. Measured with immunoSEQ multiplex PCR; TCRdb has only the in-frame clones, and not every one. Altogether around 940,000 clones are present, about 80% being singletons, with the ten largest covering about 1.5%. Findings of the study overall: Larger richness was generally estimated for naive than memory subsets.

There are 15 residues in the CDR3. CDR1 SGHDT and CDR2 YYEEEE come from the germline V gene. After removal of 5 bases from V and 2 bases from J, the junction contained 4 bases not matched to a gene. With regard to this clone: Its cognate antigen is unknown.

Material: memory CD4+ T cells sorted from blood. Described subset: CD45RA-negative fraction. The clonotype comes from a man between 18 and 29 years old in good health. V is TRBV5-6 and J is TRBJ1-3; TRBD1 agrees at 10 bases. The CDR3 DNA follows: TGTGCCAGCAGACGCGGGACAGGGGCTGGAAACACCATATATTTT. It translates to CASRRGTGAGNTIYF.